This T cell receptor (beta chain) originates from a study of cytotoxic CD8 clonotypes in ibrutinib-treated CLL. Study at large: The group held under twelve relapsed/refractory and about 15 treatment-naive patients, with 17 to 18 IGHV unmutated.

From germline, CDR1 is SGHTA and CDR2 FQGNSA. This CDR3 comprises 17 residues. V shed 5 bases and J shed 0 bases, with 14 bases lying between them. This table comes from immunoSEQ multiplex PCR, and its TCRdb copy is limited to in-frame clones, with some not included. Of about 57,000 clones listed, 56% were seen once; the top ten hold just over 20%. This chain links TRBV7-2 with TRBJ2-6; maybe TRBD2 (6 bases). The source of this sequence is a human donor with chronic lymphocytic leukemia. This specimen was PBMCs, taken after 24 months of ibrutinib treatment. DNA of the CDR3: TGTGCCAGCAGCACTGCGGGGACCCGCTCTGGGGCCAACGTCCTGACTTTC. Its translation: CASSTAGTRSGANVLTF.